This T cell receptor (beta chain) originates from a study of blood T cell repertoires in COVID-19. Germline V gene data show CDR1 as LGHDT and CDR2 as YNNKEL (reference sequence). V dropped 8 bases and J dropped 1 base, with 19 bases sitting between them. This CDR3 region has 16 residues. Profiling relied on immunoSEQ multiplex PCR, and the TCRdb table lists in-frame clones only, not all of them. Of more than 250,000 clones detected, roughly 88% appear once; the ten largest clones hold over 2%. This clonotype was obtained from a man between 25 and 39 years old who had recovered from COVID-19. The chain joins TRBV3-1 (or the pseudogene TRBV3-2) to TRBJ2-3; no firm D call. Material: PBMCs or T cells enriched from blood (not recorded which). CDR3 amino acids: CASSLGRSAGTDTQYF. DNA for the CDR3: TGTGCCAGCTCCTTAGGCCGAAGCGCGGGCACAGATACGCAGTATTTT.